This T cell receptor (beta chain) derives from a study of glioma-infiltrating T cells. V shed 1 base, J shed 7 bases, and the junction held 3 bases outside the gene matches. This CDR3 is built from 13 residues. Germline V CDR1 and CDR2: LGHNA, YSLEER. This clonotype turned up a few times. Amplification of TCR alpha and beta CDR3 regions from RNA used iRepertoire nested multiplex PCR. TCRdb re-analysed the multiplex PCR reads in MiXCR, keeping a single row per CDR3 protein. The table shows about 140,000 distinct CDR3 sequences, with approximately 40% occurring only once. The chain combines TRBV4-3 with TRBJ1-2; 7 bases fit TRBD1. This receptor was obtained from a human donor with low-grade glioma or glioblastoma, undergoing nonglioma brain surgery, or in good health (not recorded which). The sequenced sample was glioma tissue, nonneoplastic brain tissue, or PBMCs (not recorded which). The CDR3 coding sequence is TGCGCCAGCAGCCAAGGACAGGGAAGTGGCTACACCTTC. Its translation: CASSQGQGSGYTF.